Below, 26 T cell receptor beta chains from the same sample are listed, as sequenced in a study of beta chain features in type 1 diabetes (dated by TCRdb to 2016 to 2018). The method behind the library was the immunoSEQ multiplex PCR assay. The High Capacity cDNA Reverse Transcription Kit was used to reverse transcribe all of the isolated RNA, meaning that expressed TCRB transcripts were what got sequenced. This is the immuneACCESS table as TCRdb keeps it, with only in-frame sequences that have V and J called. A part of the clones is gone; compared with another copy, unresolved V genes explain less than half, and the rest is unexplained. The sample table lists roughly 500,000 clones, over 9.5% of them with a count of one. The ten largest clones add up to around 0.05% of the sample. Sequencing input: naive CD4+ T cells from blood. What the cell subset or site label conveys for this sample: true naive CD4+ T cells. The receptor set was obtained from a woman aged 18-29 years in good health.

This chain joins TRBV9 and TRBJ2-5; D unresolved. V was shortened by 4 bases and J by 0 bases, with 25 bases between the two germline ends. The germline CDR1 and CDR2 sequences are SGDLS and YYNGEE. The CDR3 is 19 residues long. Here the CDR3 DNA reads TGTGCCAGCAGCCCCCGACGGAGACTCCTAACGCGGTACCAAGAGACCCAGTACTTC. As protein: CASSPRRRLLTRYQETQYF.

This clone came up a few times. Compared with germline, one end of the junction differs, possibly owing to a read error. As DNA, the CDR3 is TGTGCCAGCAGCGTAACTTCGATGGACAGGGGACTAGCGGGAGCGATCTTC. It translates to CASSVTSMDRGLAGAIF. The chain couples TRBV11-2 to TRBJ2-1; 14 nucleotides line up with TRBD2. Germline CDR1 SGHAT, CDR2 FQNNGV. This CDR3 region has 17 residues.

This clone appeared a few times. The chain links TRBV1 to TRBJ1-2; the DNA was not used to check the table's D call, TRBD1. TRBV1 is a listed pseudogene. CDR3 length equals 19 residues. For the CDR3, the DNA is TGCACCAGCAGCCAAGACTGGGACAGCAAATTAGGGATACATTATGGCTACACCTTC. Protein sequence: CTSSQDWDSKLGIHYGYTF.

The chain has TRBV7-3 and TRBJ2-1; D is unresolved. There are 13 residues in the CDR3. CDR1 and CDR2 (germline): SGHTA, FQGTGA. V lost 1 base and J 4 bases, leaving 5 bases between the germline ends. The CDR3 region is CASSLRGYNEQFF. CDR3 sequence (DNA): TGTGCCAGCAGCTTAAGGGGATACAATGAGCAGTTCTTC.

The chain links TRBV30 to TRBJ2-1; weak D call: TRBD2 (6 bases). The CDR3 extends over 15 amino acids. V was pared by 5 bases and J by 1 base, with 15 bases between. CDR1 GTSNPN and CDR2 SVGIG come from the germline V gene (reference sequence). CDR3 sequence reads: CAWSAGSGSYNEQFF. The CDR3 nucleotides read TGTGCCTGGTCCGCTGGTAGCGGTTCCTACAATGAGCAGTTCTTC.

This clone has more than one count but fewer than ten. The chain is built from TRBV4-3 and TRBJ1-5; no firm D call. Germline V CDR1 and CDR2: LGHNA, YSLEER. V shed 4 bases and J shed 5 bases, with 9 bases lying between them. CDR3 length equals 13 residues. The chain's CDR3 is CASSPSAYQPQHF. CDR3 coding DNA: TGCGCCAGCAGCCCCAGCGCCTATCAGCCCCAGCATTTT.

This clone was seen a few times. The chain links TRBV29-1 to TRBJ2-6; D tentatively fits TRBD1 or TRBD2 (5 bases each). Trimming left V 4 bases short and J 0 bases short, with 16 bases between. CDR1 and CDR2 (germline): SQVTM, ANQGSEA. There are 17 residues in the CDR3. The CDR3 coding sequence is TGCAGCGTTGTTTTTTTCCCTGGGGGCTCTGGGGCCAACGTCCTGACTTTC. This translates into CSVVFFPGGSGANVLTF.

The rearrangement uses TRBV15 and TRBJ2-2; 10 nucleotides align to TRBD2. Germline V CDR1 and CDR2: LNHNV, YYDKDF (reference sequence). CDR3 size: 17 residues. Germline trimming cut 2 bases from V and 2 bases from J; bases unmatched to any gene: 5. As DNA, the CDR3 is TGTGCCACCAGCAGATCGCGGACTAGCGGCAACACCGGGGAGCTGTTTTTT. Translation gives CATSRSRTSGNTGELFF.

The chain couples TRBV10-3 to TRBJ2-7; TRBD1 agrees at 8 bases. This CDR3 is built from 15 residues. CDR1 ENHRY and CDR2 SYGVKD come from the germline V gene. With V trimmed by 4 bases and J by 6 bases, 11 bases remained unmatched. CDR3 sequence: CAISVTGAINPEQYF. CDR3 bases: TGTGCCATCAGTGTGACAGGGGCAATAAATCCCGAGCAGTACTTC.

This clone was seen only a few times. This chain connects TRBV5-1 to TRBJ2-3; the match to TRBD1 covers 9 bases. Germline loops: CDR1 SGHRS, CDR2 YFSETQ. The J segment lost 1 base and the V segment lost 4 bases, leaving 7 bases of the junction unmatched. This CDR3 is built from 16 residues. The CDR3 loop is CASSLTGGKGTDTQYF. CDR3 sequence (DNA): TGCGCCAGCAGCCTCACAGGGGGCAAGGGCACAGATACGCAGTATTTT.

The chain is built from TRBV14 and TRBJ2-7; the D gene is possibly TRBD2 (5 bases). The CDR3 sequence is 13 residues long. The V end was cut by 4 bases, the J end by 6 bases, with 13 bases between. Germline assignment: CDR1 SGHDN and CDR2 FVKESK. The CDR3 bases are TGTGCCAGCAGCCCGGCGGCGGGCGGCGAGCAGTACTTC. Translated: CASSPAAGGEQYF. Full variable domain (rest looked up from reference TRBV14 and TRBJ2-7): EAGVTQFPSHSVIEKGQTVTLRCDPISGHDNLYWYRRVMGKEIKFLLHFVKESKQDESGMPNNRFLAERTGGTYSTLKVQPAELEDSGVYFCASSPAAGGEQYFGPGTRLTVT.

This clone was seen a few times. The chain recombines TRBV29-1 with TRBJ1-1; a weak D match, TRBD1 (5 bases). Germline CDR1 SQVTM, CDR2 ANQGSEA. Trimming stripped 7 bases from V and 3 bases from J, with 9 bases between. CDR3 length: 11 amino acids. As DNA, the CDR3 is TGCAGCGGCAGGGTGTACACTGAAGCTTTCTTT. It encodes CSGRVYTEAFF.

This clone was seen only a few times. The chain links TRBV5-1 to TRBJ2-7; D is undetermined. Germline V gene sequence: CDR1 SGHRS, CDR2 YFSETQ. V was trimmed by 4 bases and J by 4 bases, leaving 9 bases between them. This CDR3 has 12 amino acids. The CDR3 here is CASSDSLYEQYF. CDR3 coding DNA: TGCGCCAGCAGCGACTCCCTGTACGAGCAGTACTTC. The variable domain in full, with the rest retrieved from reference TRBV5-1 and TRBJ2-7, is KAGVTQTPRYLIKTRGQQVTLSCSPISGHRSVSWYQQTPGQGLQFLFEYFSETQRNKGNFPGRFSGRQFSNSRSEMNVSTLELGDSALYLCASSDSLYEQYFGPGTRLTVT.

This clone was found a few times. This chain joins TRBV18 and TRBJ2-7; TRBD2 matches 8 bases. Trimming took 3 bases from V and 5 from J; bases not matched to a gene: 9. From germline, CDR1 is KGHSH and CDR2 LQKENI. The CDR3 contains 15 residues. The CDR3 spells CASSPSGGHDNEQYF. In DNA form, the CDR3 reads TGTGCCAGCTCACCGTCGGGGGGGCACGATAACGAGCAGTACTTC. The full variable domain, with the rest looked up from reference TRBV18 and TRBJ2-7, is NAGVMQNPRHLVRRRGQEARLRCSPMKGHSHVYWYRQLPEEGLKFMVYLQKENIIDESGMPKERFSAEFPKEGPSILRIQQVVRGDSAAYFCASSPSGGHDNEQYFGPGTRLTVT.

Notes on this clone: This specimen includes other DNA sequences encoding the same CDR3. V gene TRBV5-1 combines with J gene TRBJ2-5, with 7 bases lining up with TRBD1. Germline lookup yields CDR1 SGHRS and CDR2 YFSETQ. J was trimmed by 5 bases and V by 3 bases; bases with no gene match: 4. This CDR3 spans 13 amino acids. The CDR3 loop reads CASSWDSRETQYF. The DNA of the CDR3 is TGCGCCAGCAGCTGGGACAGCCGGGAGACCCAGTACTTC.

This clone occurred a few times. The CDR3 DNA reads as TGCGCCAGCGCCGGGACAGGGGGCTCCTACGAGCAGTACGTC. Translating gives CASAGTGGSYEQYV. The chain combines TRBV5-1 with TRBJ2-7; 11 nucleotides match TRBD1. This CDR3 comprises 14 residues. With V trimmed by 7 bases and J by 0 bases, 3 bases remained unmatched. The germline gives CDR1 SGHRS, CDR2 YFSETQ.

The V call is TRBV6-1, the J call TRBJ1-2; no definite D call. Looked up from germline, CDR1 is MNHNS and CDR2 is SASEGT. This CDR3 spans 12 amino acids. The V and J ends lost 7 bases and 6 bases respectively, with 12 bases between them. The CDR3 DNA reads TGTGCCAGCACTATAAACCGGGATGGCTACACCTTC. Protein sequence: CASTINRDGYTF.

J is TRBJ2-5 and V is TRBV7-9; the match to TRBD1 covers 9 bases. Trimming took 5 bases from V and 4 from J; bases not matched to a gene: 14. Germline CDR1 and CDR2: SEHNR and FQNEAQ (reference sequence). The CDR3 runs 17 residues. The CDR3 nucleotides read TGTGCCAGCAGCCTGCAGGGCGGACAGGGGACCGGAGAGACCCAGTACTTC. Protein product: CASSLQGGQGTGETQYF.

V gene TRBV10-3 combines with J gene TRBJ2-7, with 8 positions matching TRBD2. From germline, CDR1 is ENHRY and CDR2 SYGVKD. The CDR3 has 16 residues. Trimming removed 2 bases from V and 0 bases from J; junction bases left unmatched: 6. The CDR3 nucleotides read TGTGCCATCAGTGAGACCTTTAGCGGGACCTCCTACGAGCAGTACTTC. It codes for CAISETFSGTSYEQYF.

A few counts support this clone. This chain uses TRBV7-2 with TRBJ2-1; D tentatively reads TRBD1 or TRBD2 (6 bases each). Germline CDR1 reads SGHTA; CDR2 reads FQGNSA. V lost 3 bases and J lost 0, with 15 bases in between. CDR3 length: 17 amino acids. The CDR3 loop reads CASSFVGGTSSYNEQFF. The CDR3 DNA reads as TGTGCCAGCAGCTTCGTAGGCGGGACAAGCTCCTACAATGAGCAGTTCTTC.

The sample holds a few counts of this clone. This chain connects TRBV7-3 to TRBJ1-1, with D uncertain. This CDR3 is built from 13 residues. Trimming left V 2 bases short and J 3 bases short, with 7 bases between. Germline V gene data show CDR1 as SGHTA and CDR2 as FQGTGA. CDR3 in DNA: TGTGCCAGCAGCTTAGAAGCTTACACTGAAGCTTTCTTT. This translates into CASSLEAYTEAFF. Variable domain in full (rest from reference TRBV7-3 and TRBJ1-1): GAGVSQTPSNKVTEKGKYVELRCDPISGHTALYWYRQSLGQGPEFLIYFQGTGAADDSGLPNDRFFAVRPEGSVSTLKIQRTERGDSAVYLCASSLEAYTEAFFGQGTRLTVV.

This clone came up a few times. CDR3 loop: CASAKGESSYNEQFF. The CDR3 DNA reads TGTGCCAGCGCTAAAGGGGAAAGCTCCTACAATGAGCAGTTCTTC. The chain links TRBV2 to TRBJ2-1, with a weak D call TRBD1 (5 bases). Per germline, CDR1 SNHLY and CDR2 FYNNEI. The CDR3 has 15 residues. Trimming stripped 8 bases from V and 0 bases from J, with 14 bases between.

This sequence joins TRBV7-2 and TRBJ2-7; a possible D gene is TRBD2 (6 bases). CDR1 and CDR2 (germline): SGHTA, FQGNSA. This CDR3 has 11 amino acids. With 5 bases removed from V and 12 bases from J, the gap between germline ends came to 14 bases. The CDR3 loop reads CASSPWQGLYF. CDR3 bases: TGTGCCAGCAGCCCCTGGCAGGGACTGTACTTC.

The chain joins TRBV19 to TRBJ2-4; TRBD1 agrees at 7 bases. Germline V gene data show CDR1 as LNHDA and CDR2 as SQIVND (reference sequence). The V gene end was trimmed by 4 bases and the J gene end by 3 bases; junction bases not matched to a gene: 9. This CDR3 has 16 residues. CDR3 bases: TGTGCCAGTAGTACCTTCGGGACAGTGGACAAAAACATTCAGTACTTC. Translating it yields CASSTFGTVDKNIQYF.

This clone was observed a handful of times. CDR3 loop: CASSYSIVLNYGYTF. In nucleotides, the CDR3 is TGTGCCAGCAGTTACTCGATAGTCTTAAACTATGGCTACACCTTC. The chain employs TRBV6-5 and TRBJ1-2; D gene ambiguous. V was pared by 0 bases and J by 2 bases, with 10 bases between. The CDR3 sequence is 15 residues long. Looked up from germline, CDR1 is MNHEY and CDR2 is SVGAGI.

The chain uses TRBV28 and TRBJ2-1, with D perhaps being TRBD1 or TRBD2 (5 bases each). Germline V CDR1 and CDR2: MDHEN, SYDVKM. Deletions cut 5 bases from V and 12 bases from J, with 20 bases between. There are 14 residues in the CDR3. The CDR3 nucleotides are TGTGCCAGCAGTCCCCACCGGGATAACCAGGGGCAGTTCTTC. Translated, it gives CASSPHRDNQGQFF.